This T cell receptor (beta chain) was identified in a study of PD-1 blockade in classical Hodgkin lymphoma (dated by TCRdb to 2020 to 2021). Context from the whole study: Nivolumab dosing was 3 mg/kg intravenously every 2 weeks, continuing until either disease progression or unacceptable toxicity. A peripheral blood immune signature of response to PD-1 blockade in classical Hodgkin lymphoma was defined using TCR beta sequencing and CyTOF. Points the paper makes about the study in general: A significant rise by C4D1 was seen in CD4+ but not CD8+ TCR diversity (p=0.0027 vs p=0.16), with the rise being most apparent in complete responders (p=0.02). Among trial patients, those achieving complete response had baseline diversity similar to that of newly diagnosed patients, while diversity was significantly lower in partial responders and progressors. The study was limited to a single clinical trial cohort, and causes of repertoire differences, possibly disease activity or prior therapy, remained undefined. Lower diversity was observed in patients in whom nivolumab was started less than 1 year after ASCT, and these patients were excluded from later analyses so that confounding by immune reconstitution would be avoided. Newly diagnosed patients were reported to have lower baseline TCR diversity than healthy donors, and relapsed/refractory patients were reported to have lower baseline TCR diversity still.

Genomic DNA was extracted with the Qiagen DNeasy kit from unsorted PBMCs and from negatively selected CD4+ and CD8+ fractions. Using primers that anneal to V and J segments, immunoSEQ multiplex PCR amplified the TCR beta CDR3 regions. A synthetic immune receptor repertoire was used to minimize amplification bias, and any residual bias was removed computationally once sequencing was done. In the original analysis: Repertoire diversity was quantified as the Shannon entropy index using custom Python scripts. Unsorted, CD4+ and CD8+ repertoires were examined separately, except in combined analyses, for which CD4+ and CD8+ sequences were merged in silico. A clone counted as expanded when the clone's frequency after treatment rose at least 2-fold relative to C1D1, and clones undetected at baseline were given a pseudocount of 0.5. Clones with 0 or 1 copy at C1D1 were defined as singleton clones, while clones with 2 or more copies were defined as non-singleton clones. By matching protein sequences in sorted samples from the same patient, clones expanded in unsorted samples were annotated as CD4+, CD8+ or unknown. Wilcoxon tests on paired samples were used to test diversity changes from C1D1 to C4D1. The table comes from immuneACCESS by way of TCRdb, which keeps in-frame sequences with V and J called. Part of the clones is missing from these tables; in studies checked, under half for an unresolved V gene and the rest for unknown reasons. The V and J calls and the clone size are those of that table, but D and trimming were determined from the DNA. The sample yields roughly 150,000 clones; about 78% were counted once. Of the sample, roughly 10% falls within the top ten clones.

The time point label, read with the paper, signifies: cycle 2 day 1 (C2D1) of nivolumab. Every trial patient had relapsed following autologous stem cell transplantation, and prior brentuximab vedotin exposure was what differed among cohorts A, B and C. The trial cohort included roughly 60 patients with relapsed/refractory classical Hodgkin lymphoma, and each patient had a best overall response of complete response, partial response or progressive disease. Single-agent nivolumab was administered to trial patients in the multi-cohort phase II CheckMate 205 trial. An independent review committee assessed best overall response using the 2007 International Working Group response criteria. Trial PBMCs were collected just before the start of nivolumab (C1D1) and during therapy at cycle 2 day 1 and cycle 4 day 1. After peripheral blood was drawn into 8 mL Vacutainer Cell Preparation Tubes, PBMCs were isolated by centrifugation and then cryopreserved.

A few counts support this clone. Its cognate antigen has yet to be identified. One base away there is no much larger clone; base qualities are not given. The germline V gene (reference sequence) sets CDR1 to MNHNY and CDR2 to SVGAGI. Between the V and J ends, shortened by 0 bases and 2 bases respectively, the junction contains 8 bases. The CDR3 starts with the cysteine, ends with the phenylalanine, and has 14 residues. The read is trimmed to its CDR3 DNA, 42 bases read in frame from base 1. The sequenced sample was peripheral blood mononuclear cells (PBMCs), obtained before the second cycle of nivolumab. The V and J genes are TRBV6-6 and TRBJ2-7; matching of 6 bases hints at TRBD1 as the D gene. This sequence originates from a human donor with classical Hodgkin lymphoma. The CDR3: CASSYSQGPYEQYF. The sequence in DNA is TGTGCCAGCAGTTACTCACAGGGACCCTACGAGCAGTACTTC.